Described below is a single T cell receptor beta chain sequence and its context. What it binds is unknown. One end of the junction varies from germline; a read error may be responsible. The record originates from a study of long-term antiretroviral therapy in people with HIV. The CDR3 extends over 16 amino acids. Germline CDR1 reads MNHNS; CDR2 reads SASEGT. Study-wide findings and caveats: Clonal expansions arising prior to ART prevailed in the repertoire at every time point.

Researchers ran immunoSEQ v3.0 at survey level. The repertoire was sequenced with immunoSEQ multiplex PCR; TCRdb's copy has only in-frame clones and lacks some. The sample consists of 15,000 to 20,000 clones, less than 95% of them appearing once. The V gene is TRBV6-1, the J gene TRBJ2-3, with a possible D match to TRBD2 (5 bases). The TCR was taken from a woman aged 45-60 years with HIV. The sequencing used unsorted PBMCs, collected around 6.5 years after starting antiretroviral therapy. CDR3 nucleotides: TGTGCCATCAGTGGAGGAGGCCCACCTCCCACAGATACGCAGTATTTT. Residues: CAISGGGPPPTDTQYF.